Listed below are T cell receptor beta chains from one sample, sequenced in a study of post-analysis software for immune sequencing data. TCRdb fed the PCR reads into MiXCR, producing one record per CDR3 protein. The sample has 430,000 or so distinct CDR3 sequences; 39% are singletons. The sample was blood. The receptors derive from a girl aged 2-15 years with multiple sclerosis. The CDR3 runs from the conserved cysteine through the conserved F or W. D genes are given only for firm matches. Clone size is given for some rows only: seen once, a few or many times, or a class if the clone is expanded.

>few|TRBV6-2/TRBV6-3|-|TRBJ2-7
TGTGCCAGTACCTCTACGGGCTACGAGCAGTACTTC
CASTSTGYEQYF
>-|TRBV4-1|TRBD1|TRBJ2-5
TGCGCCAGCAGCCATCCTAACCGGGACAGGGTTGCGGCAGAGACCCAGTACTTC
CASSHPNRDRVAAETQYF
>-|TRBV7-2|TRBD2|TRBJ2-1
TGTGCCAGCAGCTTAGGTGGCGGGGGGACGCAGAGGCAGTTCTTC
CASSLGGGGTQRQFF
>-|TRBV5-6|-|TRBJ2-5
TGTGCCAGCAGCTTGTTTCCGGGTTCGGAGACCCAGTACTTC
CASSLFPGSETQYF
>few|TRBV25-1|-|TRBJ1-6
TGTGCCAGCAGTGACGGGGTAGGGAATTCACCCCTCCACTTT
CASSDGVGNSPLHF
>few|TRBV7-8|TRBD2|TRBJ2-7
TGTGCCAGCAGCTTCTCTAGCGGCTTACCCTACGAGCAGTACTTC
CASSFSSGLPYEQYF
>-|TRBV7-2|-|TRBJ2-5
TGTGCCAGCAGCACGTGGGAGACCCAGTACTTC
CASSTWETQYF
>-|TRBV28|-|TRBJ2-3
TGTGCCAGCAGTCCAACCACAGATACGCAGTATTTT
CASSPTTDTQYF
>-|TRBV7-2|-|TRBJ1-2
TGTGCCAGCAGCTTAGGACACGGCTATGACTACACCTTC
CASSLGHGYDYTF
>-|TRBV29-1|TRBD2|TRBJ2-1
TGCAGCGTTAAGCCTAGCGGGGGCCCCTCCTACAATGAGCAGTTCTTC
CSVKPSGGPSYNEQFF
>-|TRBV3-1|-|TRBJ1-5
TGTGCCGGCAGCCAAGATTTGGAGAATCAGCCCCAGCATTTT
CAGSQDLENQPQHF
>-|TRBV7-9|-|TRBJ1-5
TGTGCCAGCAGCTTAGAGGGTTTCTCTCAGCCCCAGCATTTT
CASSLEGFSQPQHF
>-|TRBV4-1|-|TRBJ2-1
TGCGCCAGCAGCCCAGGGATGGGTAAGGGACAACACAATGAGCAGTTCTTC
CASSPGMGKGQHNEQFF
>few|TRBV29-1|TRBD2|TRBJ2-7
TGCAGCGTACGCCGGGGGGGTAGCTGGGCCTACGAGCAGTACTTC
CSVRRGGSWAYEQYF
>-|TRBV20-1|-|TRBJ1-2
TGCAGTGCTAGAGTCTTTACAGGGCGTTATGGCTACACCTTC
CSARVFTGRYGYTF
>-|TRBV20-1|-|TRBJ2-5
TGCAGTGCTAGAGATGGCCTAGCGAGGGTAGAGACCCAGTACTTC
CSARDGLARVETQYF
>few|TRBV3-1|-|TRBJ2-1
TGTGCCAGCAGCCAAGTCCTAGAATCCAATGAGCAGTTCTTC
CASSQVLESNEQFF
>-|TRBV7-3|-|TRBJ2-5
TGTGCCAGCAGCTTATATGGGACTCAAGAGACCCAGTACTTC
CASSLYGTQETQYF
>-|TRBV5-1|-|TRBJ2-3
TGCGCCAGCAGCTCCGGACCAGGGGCAGATACGCAGTATTTT
CASSSGPGADTQYF
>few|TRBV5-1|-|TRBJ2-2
TGCGCCAGCAGCCTGACCCCAGGAAGAGCCGGGGAGCTGTTTTTT
CASSLTPGRAGELFF
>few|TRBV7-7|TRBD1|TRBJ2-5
TGTGCTAGCCGCGGACAGGGGTGGGAGACCCAGTACTTC
CASRGQGWETQYF
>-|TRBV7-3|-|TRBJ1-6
TGTGCCAGCAGCTCCGGCCTGGGGAGTTCACCCCTCCACTTT
CASSSGLGSSPLHF
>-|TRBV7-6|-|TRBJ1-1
TGTGCCAGCAGCTTATCGGGGGGCGGCACTGAAGCTTTCTTT
CASSLSGGGTEAFF
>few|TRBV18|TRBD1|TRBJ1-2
TGTGCCAGCTCAAATATAACAGGGGCTGATGGCTACACCTTC
CASSNITGADGYTF
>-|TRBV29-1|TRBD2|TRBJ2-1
TGCAGCGTCCGCACCACCAATAGCGGGATAGGGCAGTTCTTC
CSVRTTNSGIGQFF
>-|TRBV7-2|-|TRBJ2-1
TGTGCCAGCAGCTTAGTACTGGCGTTGAAGGCCCACAATGAGCAGTTCTTC
CASSLVLALKAHNEQFF
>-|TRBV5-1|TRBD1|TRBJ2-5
TGCGCCAGCAGCTCCGGGACAGCCACATTCCAAGAGACCCAGTACTTC
CASSSGTATFQETQYF
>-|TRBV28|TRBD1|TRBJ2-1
TGTGCCAGCAGTATCCGACAGGGGGGATATGAGCAGTTCTTC
CASSIRQGGYEQFF
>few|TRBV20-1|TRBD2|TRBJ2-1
TGCAGTGGAATCGCGGGAGGCCTGGTAAATGAGCAGTTCTTC
CSGIAGGLVNEQFF
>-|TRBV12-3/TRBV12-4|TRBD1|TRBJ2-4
TGTGCCAGCAGCAGCCGGGACAGGAGTACGTCGGTCAAAAACATTCAGTACTTC
CASSSRDRSTSVKNIQYF
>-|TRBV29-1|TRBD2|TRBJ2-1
TGCAGCGTCGGAGAAACTAGCGGGGGGCTCAATGAGCAGTTCTTC
CSVGETSGGLNEQFF
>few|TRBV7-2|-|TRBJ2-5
TGTGCCAGCAGCTCAAGGGCAGGGGGGATGGTAGAGACCCAGTACTTC
CASSSRAGGMVETQYF
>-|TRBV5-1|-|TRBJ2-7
TGCGCCAGCAGCTTGGTCGGCTCCGAGCAGTACTTC
CASSLVGSEQYF
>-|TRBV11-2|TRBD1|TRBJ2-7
TGTGCCAGCAGCTCCCACAGGGGGCGATCCTACGAGCAGTACTTC
CASSSHRGRSYEQYF
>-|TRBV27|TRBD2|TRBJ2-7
TGTGCCAGCAGCCCTACCGGGACTAGCGGGGGGGCCTACGAGCAGTACTTC
CASSPTGTSGGAYEQYF
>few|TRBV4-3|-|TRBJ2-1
TGCGCCAGCAGCCAAGGGGCCTATAGCGGTACCTACAATGAGCAGTTCTTC
CASSQGAYSGTYNEQFF
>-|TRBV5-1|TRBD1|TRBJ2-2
TGCGCCAGCAGTTTGGACAGGGCTTACACCGGGGAGCTGTTTTTT
CASSLDRAYTGELFF
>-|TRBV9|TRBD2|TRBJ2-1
TGTGCCAGCAGCCCCCCTAGCGGGGCTTTCTACAATGAGCAGTTCTTC
CASSPPSGAFYNEQFF
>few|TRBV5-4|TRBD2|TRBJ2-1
TGTGCCAGCAGCCTTGGACTAGCGGGAGTCAAAAGATACAATGAGCAGTTCTTC
CASSLGLAGVKRYNEQFF
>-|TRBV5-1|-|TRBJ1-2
TGCGCCAGCAGCTTGAATCCTGACCCGGCTTACTATGGCTACACCTTC
CASSLNPDPAYYGYTF
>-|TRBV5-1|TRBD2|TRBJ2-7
TGCGCCAGCAGAAGGAGTCCCGGGACTAGCGGGAGATTCGCCTACGAGCAGTACTTC
CASRRSPGTSGRFAYEQYF
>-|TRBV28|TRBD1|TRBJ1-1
TGTGCCAGCAGTGTCGACAGGGGGCTCAACAAGAACACTGAAGCTTTCTTT
CASSVDRGLNKNTEAFF
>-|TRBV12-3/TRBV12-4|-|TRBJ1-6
TGTGCCGGCAGTATGGGAAACCCCTATAATTCACCCCTCCACTTT
CAGSMGNPYNSPLHF
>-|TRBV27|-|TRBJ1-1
TGTGCCAGCAGTTTAGGTACCAGCCCAGGGAGCACTGAAGCTTTCTTT
CASSLGTSPGSTEAFF
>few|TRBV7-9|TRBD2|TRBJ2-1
TGTGCCAGCAGCTTGGGGACTAGCACAATGGAGCAGTTCTTC
CASSLGTSTMEQFF
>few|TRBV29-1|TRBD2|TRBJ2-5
TGCAGCGCGCGGGAGCCGGGCGAGACCCAGTACTTC
CSAREPGETQYF
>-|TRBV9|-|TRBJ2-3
TGTGCCAGCAGCGTAGGCGGGGCTACGCAGTATTTT
CASSVGGATQYF
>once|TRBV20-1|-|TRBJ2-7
TGCAGTGCTAGGCTTGTGGAAGGGCCTCGGGACGAGCAGTACTTC
CSARLVEGPRDEQYF
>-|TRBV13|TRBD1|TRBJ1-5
TGTGCCAGCAGCACGGACAGGGCTCAGCCCCAGCATTTT
CASSTDRAQPQHF